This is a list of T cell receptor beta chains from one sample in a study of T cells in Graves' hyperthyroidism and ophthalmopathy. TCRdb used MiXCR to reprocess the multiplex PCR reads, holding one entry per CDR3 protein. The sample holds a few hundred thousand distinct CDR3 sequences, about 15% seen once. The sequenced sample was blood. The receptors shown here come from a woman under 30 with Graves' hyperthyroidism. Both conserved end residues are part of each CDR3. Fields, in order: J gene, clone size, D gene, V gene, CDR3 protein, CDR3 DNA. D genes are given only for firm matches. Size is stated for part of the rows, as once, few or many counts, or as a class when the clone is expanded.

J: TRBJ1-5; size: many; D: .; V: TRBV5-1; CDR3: CASSLEGYGNQPQHF; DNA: TGCGCCAGCAGCTTGGAGGGTTATGGGAATCAGCCCCAGCATTTT
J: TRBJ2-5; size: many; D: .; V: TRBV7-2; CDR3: CASSLRTEKTQYF; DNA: TGTGCCAGCAGCTTAAGGACAGAAAAGACCCAGTACTTC
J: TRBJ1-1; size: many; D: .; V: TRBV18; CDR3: CASSPESATEAFF; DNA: TGTGCCAGCTCACCGGAGTCCGCCACTGAAGCTTTCTTT
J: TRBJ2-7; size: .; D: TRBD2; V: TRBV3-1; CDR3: CASSQFPSGASGSYEQYF; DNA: TGTGCCAGCAGCCAATTCCCCTCGGGAGCTAGCGGGAGTTACGAGCAGTACTTC
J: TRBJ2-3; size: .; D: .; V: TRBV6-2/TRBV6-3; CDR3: CASSSTVRTDTQYF; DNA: TGTGCCAGCAGTTCGACAGTTCGCACAGATACGCAGTATTTT
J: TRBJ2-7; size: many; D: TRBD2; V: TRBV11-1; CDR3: CASSQTSGGLYEQYF; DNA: TGTGCCAGCAGCCAGACTAGCGGGGGCCTCTACGAGCAGTACTTC
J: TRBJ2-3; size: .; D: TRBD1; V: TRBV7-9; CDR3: CASSYSGTESSYTQYF; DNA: TGTGCCAGCAGCTACTCCGGGACAGAAAGCAGTTATACGCAGTATTTT
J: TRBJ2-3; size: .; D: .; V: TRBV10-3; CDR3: CAIRKEGQQDTQYF; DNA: TGTGCCATCAGGAAGGAGGGGCAGCAGGATACGCAGTATTTT
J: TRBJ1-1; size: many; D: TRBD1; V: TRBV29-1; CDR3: CSGDSSIAEAFF; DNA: TGCAGCGGGGACAGTTCTATCGCTGAAGCTTTCTTT
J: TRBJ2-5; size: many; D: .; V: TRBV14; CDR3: CASSQGVDLQETQYF; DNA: TGTGCCAGCAGCCAAGGTGTAGACCTTCAAGAGACCCAGTACTTC
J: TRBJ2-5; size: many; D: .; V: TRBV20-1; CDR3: CSAKTGKETQYF; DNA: TGCAGTGCTAAAACGGGGAAAGAGACCCAGTACTTC
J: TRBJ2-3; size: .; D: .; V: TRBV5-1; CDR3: CASSLSAGRLTDTQYF; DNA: TGCGCCAGCAGCTTGTCGGCGGGAAGGCTCACAGATACGCAGTATTTT
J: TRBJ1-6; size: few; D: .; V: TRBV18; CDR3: CASSPQPYNSPLHF; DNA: TGTGCCAGCTCACCACAACCCTATAATTCACCCCTCCACTTT
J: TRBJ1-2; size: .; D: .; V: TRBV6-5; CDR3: CASSYKERGYTF; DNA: TGTGCCAGCAGTTACAAGGAGAGAGGCTACACCTTC
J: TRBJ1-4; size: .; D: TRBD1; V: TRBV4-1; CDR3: CASSHGTGGREKLFF; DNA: TGCGCCAGCAGCCACGGGACAGGGGGCCGGGAAAAACTGTTTTTT
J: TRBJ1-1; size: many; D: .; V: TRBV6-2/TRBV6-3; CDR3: CASSFFETPNTEAFF; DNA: TGTGCCAGCAGTTTCTTCGAGACACCGAACACTGAAGCTTTCTTT
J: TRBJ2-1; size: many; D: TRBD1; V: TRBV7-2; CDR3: CASSWPGQGGTYNEQFF; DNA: TGTGCCAGCAGCTGGCCGGGACAGGGAGGTACCTACAATGAGCAGTTCTTC
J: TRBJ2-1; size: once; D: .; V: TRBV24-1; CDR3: CATSDLRVNSYNEQFF; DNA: TGTGCCACCAGTGATCTCAGGGTCAACTCCTACAATGAGCAGTTCTTC
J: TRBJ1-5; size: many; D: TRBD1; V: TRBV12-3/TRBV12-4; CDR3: CASRGTGSGNQAQHF; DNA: TGTGCCAGCAGGGGGACAGGGTCGGGGAATCAGGCCCAGCATTTT
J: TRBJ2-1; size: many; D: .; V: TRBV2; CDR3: CASRWQGAYNEQFF; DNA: TGTGCCAGCAGGTGGCAGGGCGCCTACAATGAGCAGTTCTTC
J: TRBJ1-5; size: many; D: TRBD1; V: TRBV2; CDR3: CASKSYRGNQPQHF; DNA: TGTGCCAGCAAGTCGTACAGGGGGAATCAGCCCCAGCATTTT
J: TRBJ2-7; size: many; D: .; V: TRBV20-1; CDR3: CSAREMARGFEQYF; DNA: TGCAGTGCTAGAGAAATGGCCAGGGGTTTCGAGCAGTACTTC
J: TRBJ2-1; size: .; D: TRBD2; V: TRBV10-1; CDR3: CASSDRLAGCEQFF; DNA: TGCGCCAGCAGTGATCGACTAGCGGGGTGCGAGCAGTTCTTC
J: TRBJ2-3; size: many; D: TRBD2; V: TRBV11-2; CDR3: CASSSSPGGGADTQYF; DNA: TGTGCCAGCAGCTCGTCCCCAGGTGGGGGGGCAGATACGCAGTATTTT
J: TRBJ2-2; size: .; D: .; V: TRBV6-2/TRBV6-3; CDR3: CASSSGVNTGELFF; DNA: TGTGCCAGCAGTTCAGGGGTGAACACCGGGGAGCTGTTTTTT
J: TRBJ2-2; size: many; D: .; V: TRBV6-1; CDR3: CASSAHGSTGELFF; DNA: TGTGCCAGCAGTGCCCACGGTTCCACCGGGGAGCTGTTTTTT
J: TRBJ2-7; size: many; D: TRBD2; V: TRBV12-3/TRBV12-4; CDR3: CASSLAGGKDEQYF; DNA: TGTGCCAGCAGCTTAGCGGGAGGGAAGGACGAGCAGTACTTC
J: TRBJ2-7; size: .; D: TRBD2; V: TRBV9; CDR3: CASSNLGLAGPYEQYF; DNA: TGTGCCAGCAGCAACTTGGGACTAGCGGGACCCTACGAGCAGTACTTC
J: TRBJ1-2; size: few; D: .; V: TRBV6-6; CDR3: CASRSEFYGYTF; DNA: TGTGCCAGCAGGTCGGAATTTTATGGCTACACCTTC
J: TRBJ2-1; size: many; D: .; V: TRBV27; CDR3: CASSPHNPGQAYNEQFF; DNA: TGTGCCAGCAGTCCCCACAACCCGGGGCAGGCCTACAATGAGCAGTTCTTC
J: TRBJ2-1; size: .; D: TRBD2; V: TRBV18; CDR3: CATPPGGPYNEQFF; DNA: TGTGCCACCCCCCCGGGGGGACCCTACAATGAGCAGTTCTTC
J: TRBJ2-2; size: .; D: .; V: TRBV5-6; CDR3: CASSLGPRPTGELFF; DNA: TGTGCCAGCAGCTTGGGTCCGCGGCCCACCGGGGAGCTGTTTTTT
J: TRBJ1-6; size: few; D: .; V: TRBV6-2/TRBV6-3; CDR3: CASSYSEGNSPLHF; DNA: TGTGCCAGCAGCTACAGCGAGGGGAATTCACCCCTCCACTTT
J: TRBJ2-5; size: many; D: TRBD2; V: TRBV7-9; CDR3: CASSSEDSWGGPGETQYF; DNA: TGTGCCAGCAGCTCAGAGGATTCCTGGGGAGGGCCAGGGGAGACCCAGTACTTC
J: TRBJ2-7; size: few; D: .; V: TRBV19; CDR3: CASSIYRSQYEQYF; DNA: TGTGCCAGTAGTATTTACAGGAGCCAGTACGAGCAGTACTTC
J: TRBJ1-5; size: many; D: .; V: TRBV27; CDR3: CASSTNNQPQHF; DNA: TGTGCCAGCAGTACCAACAATCAGCCCCAGCATTTT
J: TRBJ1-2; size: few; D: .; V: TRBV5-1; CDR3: CASSLEAVNNYGYTF; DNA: TGCGCCAGCAGCTTGGAGGCCGTCAATAACTATGGCTACACCTTC
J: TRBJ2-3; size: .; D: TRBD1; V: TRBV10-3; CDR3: CAISESDRAGTDTQYF; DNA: TGTGCCATCAGTGAGTCAGACAGGGCGGGCACAGATACGCAGTATTTT
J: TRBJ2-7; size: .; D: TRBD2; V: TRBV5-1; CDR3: CASTRLAGDHEQYF; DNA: TGCGCCAGCACCCGACTAGCGGGAGATCACGAGCAGTACTTC
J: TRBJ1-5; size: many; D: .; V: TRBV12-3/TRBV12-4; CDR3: CASSRGGRGNQPQHF; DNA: TGTGCCAGCAGTCGGGGGGGCCGGGGCAATCAGCCCCAGCATTTT
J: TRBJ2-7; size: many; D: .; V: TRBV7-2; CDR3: CASSLGLGGYEQYF; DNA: TGTGCCAGCAGCTTAGGCCTGGGGGGCTACGAGCAGTACTTC
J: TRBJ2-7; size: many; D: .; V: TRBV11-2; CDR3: CASSLDSAGLREQYF; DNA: TGTGCCAGCAGCTTAGATTCCGCAGGGCTGAGAGAGCAGTACTTC
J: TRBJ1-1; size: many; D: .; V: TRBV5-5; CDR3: CASSSITPRRTEAFF; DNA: TGTGCCAGCAGCTCTATAACACCCCGGAGGACTGAAGCTTTCTTT
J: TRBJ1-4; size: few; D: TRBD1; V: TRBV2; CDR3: CASKNRGSTNEKLFF; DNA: TGTGCCAGCAAAAACAGGGGATCAACTAATGAAAAACTGTTTTTT
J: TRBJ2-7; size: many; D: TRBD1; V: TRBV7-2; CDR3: CASSSETGVTYEQYF; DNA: TGTGCCAGCAGCTCCGAGACAGGGGTCACCTACGAGCAGTACTTC
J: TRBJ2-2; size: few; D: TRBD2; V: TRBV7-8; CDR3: CASRATSGLGTGELFF; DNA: TGTGCCAGCCGAGCGACTAGCGGCTTGGGGACCGGGGAGCTGTTTTTT
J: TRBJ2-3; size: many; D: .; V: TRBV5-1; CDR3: CASSVGYPTDTQYF; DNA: TGCGCCAGCAGCGTCGGCTACCCAACAGATACGCAGTATTTT
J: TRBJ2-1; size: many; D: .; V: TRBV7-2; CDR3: CASSTDNEQFF; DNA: TGTGCCAGCAGCACAGACAATGAGCAGTTCTTC
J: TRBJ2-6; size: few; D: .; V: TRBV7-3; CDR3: CASSPRGGSGANVLTF; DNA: TGTGCCAGCAGCCCGAGGGGGGGCTCTGGGGCCAACGTCCTGACTTTC
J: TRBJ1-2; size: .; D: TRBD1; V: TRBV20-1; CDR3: CSATGQADYGYTF; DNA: TGCAGTGCAACAGGACAGGCTGACTATGGCTACACCTTC
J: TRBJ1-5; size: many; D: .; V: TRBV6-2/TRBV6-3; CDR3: CASSYGGPYQPQHF; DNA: TGTGCCAGCAGTTATGGGGGACCCTATCAGCCCCAGCATTTT
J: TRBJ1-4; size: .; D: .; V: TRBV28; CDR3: CASKHRDRINEKLFF; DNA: TGTGCCAGCAAACACAGGGACCGAATTAATGAAAAACTGTTTTTT
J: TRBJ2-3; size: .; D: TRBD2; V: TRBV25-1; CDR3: CASRGGGWTDTQYF; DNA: TGTGCCAGCAGGGGGGGGGGGTGGACAGATACGCAGTATTTT